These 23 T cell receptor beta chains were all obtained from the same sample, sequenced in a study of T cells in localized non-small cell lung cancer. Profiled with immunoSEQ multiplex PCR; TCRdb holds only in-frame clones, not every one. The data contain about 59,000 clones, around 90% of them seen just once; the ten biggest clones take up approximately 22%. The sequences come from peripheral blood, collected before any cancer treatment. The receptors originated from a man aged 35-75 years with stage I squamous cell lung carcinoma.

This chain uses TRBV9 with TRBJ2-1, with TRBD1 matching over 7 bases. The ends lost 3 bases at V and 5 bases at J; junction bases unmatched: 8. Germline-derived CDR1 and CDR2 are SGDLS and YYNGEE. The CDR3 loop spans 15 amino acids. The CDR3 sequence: CASSARTGSNNEQFF. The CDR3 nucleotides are TGTGCCAGCAGCGCCAGGACAGGTAGCAACAATGAGCAGTTCTTC.

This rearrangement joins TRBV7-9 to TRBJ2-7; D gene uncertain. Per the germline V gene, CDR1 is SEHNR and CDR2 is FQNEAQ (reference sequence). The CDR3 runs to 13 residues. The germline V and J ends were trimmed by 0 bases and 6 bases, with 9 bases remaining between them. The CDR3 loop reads CASSLAQAPEQYF. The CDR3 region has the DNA TGTGCCAGCAGCTTAGCGCAAGCCCCCGAGCAGTACTTC.

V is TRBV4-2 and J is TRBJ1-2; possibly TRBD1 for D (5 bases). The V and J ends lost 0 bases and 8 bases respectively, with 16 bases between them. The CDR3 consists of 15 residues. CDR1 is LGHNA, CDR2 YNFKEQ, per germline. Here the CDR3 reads CASSQDQGQVDGYTF. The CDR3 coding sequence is TGTGCCAGCAGCCAAGATCAGGGCCAGGTCGACGGCTACACCTTC.

The CDR3 bases are TGTGCCAGCAGTTACGATGAGGGTTTGGTCTACGAGCAGTACTTC. It specifies CASSYDEGLVYEQYF. The chain links TRBV6-5 to TRBJ2-7; D is perhaps TRBD2 (5 bases). The CDR3 has 15 amino acids. V was pared by 2 bases and J by 3 bases, with 14 bases between. The germline CDR1 and CDR2 sequences are MNHEY and SVGAGI.

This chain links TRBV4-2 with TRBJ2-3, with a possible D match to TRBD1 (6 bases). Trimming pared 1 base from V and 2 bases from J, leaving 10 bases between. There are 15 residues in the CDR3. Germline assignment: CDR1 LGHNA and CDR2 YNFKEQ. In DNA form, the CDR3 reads TGTGCCAGCAGCCAAGGGGGGCAGAACACAGATACGCAGTATTTT. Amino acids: CASSQGGQNTDTQYF.

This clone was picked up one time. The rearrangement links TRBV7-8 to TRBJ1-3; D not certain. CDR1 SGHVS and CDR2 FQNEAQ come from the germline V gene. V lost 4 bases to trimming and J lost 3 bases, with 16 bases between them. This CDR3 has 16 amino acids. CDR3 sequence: CASSSSGVGRGNTIYF. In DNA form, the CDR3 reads TGTGCCAGCAGCTCGAGCGGCGTAGGTCGTGGAAACACCATATATTTT.

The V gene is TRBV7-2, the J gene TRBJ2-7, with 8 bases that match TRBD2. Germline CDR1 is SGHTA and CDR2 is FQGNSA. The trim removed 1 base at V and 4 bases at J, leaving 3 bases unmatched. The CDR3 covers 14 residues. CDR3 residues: CASSLGAGEYEQYF. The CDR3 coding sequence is TGTGCCAGCAGCTTAGGAGCGGGAGAATACGAGCAGTACTTC.

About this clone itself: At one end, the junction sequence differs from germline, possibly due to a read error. The CDR3 loop is CASNELLGTEAFF. CDR3 sequence (DNA): TGTGCCAGCAATGAACTTCTAGGCACTGAAGCTTTCTTT. This rearrangement joins TRBV6-1 to TRBJ1-1; D ambiguous. CDR3 length: 13 residues. The germline V gene encodes CDR1 MNHNS and CDR2 SASEGT.

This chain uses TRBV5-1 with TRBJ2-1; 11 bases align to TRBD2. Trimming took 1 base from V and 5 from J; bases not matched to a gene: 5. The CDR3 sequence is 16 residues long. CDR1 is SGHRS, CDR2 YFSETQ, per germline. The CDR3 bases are TGCGCCAGCAGCTTGACCCCTAGCGGGGGGAACAATGAGCAGTTCTTC. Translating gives CASSLTPSGGNNEQFF.

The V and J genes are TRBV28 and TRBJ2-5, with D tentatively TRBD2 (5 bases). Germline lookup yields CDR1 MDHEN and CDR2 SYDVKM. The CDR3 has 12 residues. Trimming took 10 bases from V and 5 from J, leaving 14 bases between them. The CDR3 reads CATQTRGETQYF. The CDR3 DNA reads TGTGCCACCCAGACACGGGGTGAGACCCAGTACTTC. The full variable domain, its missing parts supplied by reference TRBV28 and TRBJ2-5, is DVKVTQSSRYLVKRTGEKVFLECVQDMDHENMFWYRQDPGLGLRLIYFSYDVKMKEKGDIPEGYSVSREKKERFSLILESASTNQTSMYLCATQTRGETQYFGPGTRLLVL.

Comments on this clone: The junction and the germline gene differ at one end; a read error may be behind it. CDR3 nucleotides: TGCGCCAGCAGCCTGGACAGGTCCCTTATGGTAGGCTACACCTTC. Translating gives CASSLDRSLMVGYTF. This sequence joins TRBV7-9 and TRBJ1-2, with 7 nucleotides matching TRBD1. The CDR3 length is 15 residues. Per germline, CDR1 SEHNR and CDR2 FQNEAQ (reference sequence).

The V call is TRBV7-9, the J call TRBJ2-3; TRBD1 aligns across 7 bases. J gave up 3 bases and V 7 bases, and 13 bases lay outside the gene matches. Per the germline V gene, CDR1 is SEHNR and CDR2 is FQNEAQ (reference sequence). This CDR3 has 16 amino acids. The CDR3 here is CASTARQGSLTDTQYF. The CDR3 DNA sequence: TGTGCCAGCACTGCGAGACAGGGATCATTGACAGATACGCAGTATTTT.

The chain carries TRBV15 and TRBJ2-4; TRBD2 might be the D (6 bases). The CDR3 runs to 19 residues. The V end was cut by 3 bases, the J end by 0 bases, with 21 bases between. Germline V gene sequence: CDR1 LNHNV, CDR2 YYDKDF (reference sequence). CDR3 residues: CATSSHRRLDGIAKNIQYF. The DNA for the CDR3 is TGTGCCACCAGCAGCCACAGAAGACTAGACGGGATAGCCAAAAACATTCAGTACTTC.

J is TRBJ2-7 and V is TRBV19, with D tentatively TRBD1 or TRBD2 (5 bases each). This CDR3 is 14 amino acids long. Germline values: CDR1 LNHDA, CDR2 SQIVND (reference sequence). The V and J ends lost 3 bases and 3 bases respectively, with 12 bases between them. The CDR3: CASSIRGANYEQYF. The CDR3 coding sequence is TGTGCCAGTAGTATTAGAGGGGCAAACTACGAGCAGTACTTC.

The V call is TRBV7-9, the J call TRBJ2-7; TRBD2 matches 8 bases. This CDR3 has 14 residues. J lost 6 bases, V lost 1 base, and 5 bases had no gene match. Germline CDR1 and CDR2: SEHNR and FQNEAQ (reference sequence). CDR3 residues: CASSLGGTSGEQYF. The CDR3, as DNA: TGTGCCAGCAGCTTAGGGGGGACTAGTGGCGAGCAGTACTTC.

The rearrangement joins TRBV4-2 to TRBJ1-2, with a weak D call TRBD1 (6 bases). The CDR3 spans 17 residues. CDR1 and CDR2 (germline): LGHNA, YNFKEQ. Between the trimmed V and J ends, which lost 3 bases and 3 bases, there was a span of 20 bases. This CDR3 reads CASSQTPQGEIDYGYTF. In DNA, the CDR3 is TGTGCCAGCAGCCAGACCCCACAGGGAGAGATTGACTATGGCTACACCTTC.

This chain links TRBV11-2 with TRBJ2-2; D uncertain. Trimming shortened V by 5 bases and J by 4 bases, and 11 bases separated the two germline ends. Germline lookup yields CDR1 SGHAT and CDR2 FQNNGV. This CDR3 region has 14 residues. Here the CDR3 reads CASSLGRFTGELFF. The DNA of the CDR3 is TGTGCCAGCAGCCTCGGACGGTTCACCGGGGAGCTGTTTTTT.

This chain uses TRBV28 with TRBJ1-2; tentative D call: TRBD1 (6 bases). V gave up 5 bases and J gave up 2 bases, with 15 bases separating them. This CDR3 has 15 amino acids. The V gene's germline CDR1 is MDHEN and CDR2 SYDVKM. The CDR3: CASSTADSVNYGYTF. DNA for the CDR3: TGTGCCAGCAGTACGGCGGACAGTGTAAACTATGGCTACACCTTC.

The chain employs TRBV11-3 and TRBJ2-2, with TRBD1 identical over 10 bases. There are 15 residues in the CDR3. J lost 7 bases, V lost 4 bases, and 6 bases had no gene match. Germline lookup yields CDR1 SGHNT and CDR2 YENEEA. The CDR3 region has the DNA TGTGCCAGCAGCTCGGGACAGGGGACGGACGGGGAGCTGTTTTTT. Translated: CASSSGQGTDGELFF.

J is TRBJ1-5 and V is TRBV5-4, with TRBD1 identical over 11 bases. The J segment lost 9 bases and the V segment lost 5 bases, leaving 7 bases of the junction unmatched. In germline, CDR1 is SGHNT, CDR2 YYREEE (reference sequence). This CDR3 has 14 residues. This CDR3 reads CASSGQGANTPQHF. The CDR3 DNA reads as TGTGCCAGCAGTGGACAGGGGGCTAATACGCCCCAGCATTTT.

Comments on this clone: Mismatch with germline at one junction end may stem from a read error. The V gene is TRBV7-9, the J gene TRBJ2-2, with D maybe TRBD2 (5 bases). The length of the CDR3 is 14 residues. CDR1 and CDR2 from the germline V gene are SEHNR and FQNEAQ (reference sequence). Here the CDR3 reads CASSPTRVAGEPFF. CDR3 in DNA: TGTGCCAGCAGCCCTACGCGGGTGGCCGGGGAGCCGTTTTTT. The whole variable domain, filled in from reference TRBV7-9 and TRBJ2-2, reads DTGVSQNPRHKITKRGQNVTFRCDPISEHNRLYWYRQTLGQGPEFLTYFQNEAQLEKSRLLSDRFSAERPKGSFSTLEIQRTEQGDSAMYLCASSPTRVAGEPFFGEGSRLTVL.

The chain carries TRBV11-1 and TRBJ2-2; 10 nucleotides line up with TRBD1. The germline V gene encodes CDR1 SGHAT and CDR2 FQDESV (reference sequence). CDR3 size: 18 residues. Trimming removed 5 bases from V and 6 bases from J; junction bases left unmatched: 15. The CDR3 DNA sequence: TGTGCCAGCAGCCCTAGGGACAGGGGCTATCCCTTTGCCGGGGAGCTGTTTTTT. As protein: CASSPRDRGYPFAGELFF.

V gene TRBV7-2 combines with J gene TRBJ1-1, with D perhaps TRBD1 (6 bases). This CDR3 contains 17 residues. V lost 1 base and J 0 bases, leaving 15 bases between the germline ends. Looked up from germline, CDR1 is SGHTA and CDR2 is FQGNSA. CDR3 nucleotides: TGTGCCAGCAGCTTAGGACCCATAGGGGGGATGAACACTGAAGCTTTCTTT. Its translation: CASSLGPIGGMNTEAFF. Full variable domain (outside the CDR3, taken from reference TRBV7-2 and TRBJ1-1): GAGVSQSPSNKVTEKGKDVELRCDPISGHTALYWYRQSLGQGLEFLIYFQGNSAPDKSGLPSDRFSAERTGGSVSTLTIQRTQQEDSAVYLCASSLGPIGGMNTEAFFGQGTRLTVV.